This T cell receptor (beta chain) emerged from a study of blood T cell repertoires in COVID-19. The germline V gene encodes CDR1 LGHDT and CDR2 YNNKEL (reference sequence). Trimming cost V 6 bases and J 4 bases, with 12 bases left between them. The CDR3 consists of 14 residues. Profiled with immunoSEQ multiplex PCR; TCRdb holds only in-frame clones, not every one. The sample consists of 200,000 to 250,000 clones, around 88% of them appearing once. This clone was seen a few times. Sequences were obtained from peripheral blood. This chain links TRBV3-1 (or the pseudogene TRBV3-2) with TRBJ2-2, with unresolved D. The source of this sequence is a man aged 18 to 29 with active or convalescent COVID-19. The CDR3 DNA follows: TGTGCCAGCAGACTAATGGTCGGCACCGGGGAGCTGTTTTTT. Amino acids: CASRLMVGTGELFF.